The rows below give T cell receptor beta chains drawn from one sample of a study of T-cell memory formation after mild COVID-19. TCRdb redid the calling of the 5' RACE reads with MiXCR, one entry per CDR3 protein. Here the sample spans hundreds of thousands of distinct CDR3 sequences, about 20% being singletons. Sequencing used PBMCs or a T cell subset sorted from them (not recorded which). Source of these receptors: an adult woman who had mild COVID-19 (a few samples of this study predate the infection). Cell type and time point are not known. Both conserved end residues are part of each CDR3. A D gene is named only where the DNA matches it firmly. Size tells how often a clone was seen (once, few, many) or the class of an expanded clone, and some rows leave it out.

clone size	V gene	J gene	D gene	CDR3 protein	CDR3 DNA
NA	TRBV30	TRBJ1-1	NA	CAWSTRVTEAFF	TGTGCCTGGAGTACAAGGGTTACTGAAGCTTTCTTT
few	TRBV5-6	TRBJ2-1	TRBD2	CASSLGTSGRVGVNEQFF	TGTGCCAGCAGCTTGGGGACTAGCGGGAGGGTGGGGGTAAATGAGCAGTTCTTC
NA	TRBV29-1	TRBJ2-2	NA	CSVDKGTGELFF	TGCAGCGTTGATAAGGGCACCGGGGAGCTGTTTTTT
few	TRBV12-3/TRBV12-4	TRBJ1-3	NA	CASSYATGPPLGNTIYF	TGTGCCAGCAGTTACGCGACAGGTCCCCCTCTTGGAAACACCATATATTTT
few	TRBV12-3/TRBV12-4	TRBJ1-6	NA	CASSFLEDSPLHF	TGTGCCAGCAGTTTCCTAGAGGATTCACCCCTCCACTTT
once	TRBV18	TRBJ1-4	NA	CASSFDGNNEKLFF	TGTGCCAGCTCATTCGACGGAAATAATGAAAAACTGTTTTTT
few	TRBV30	TRBJ2-1	TRBD2	CAWTSGSIYNEQFF	TGTGCCTGGACTAGCGGGAGTATATACAATGAGCAGTTCTTC
few	TRBV4-1	TRBJ1-2	NA	CASSQVYREDYGYTF	TGCGCCAGCAGCCAAGTATACAGGGAGGACTATGGCTACACCTTC
few	TRBV5-1	TRBJ1-6	TRBD1	CASSKDPGQATPLHF	TGCGCCAGCAGCAAGGACCCGGGACAGGCGACACCCCTCCACTTT
few	TRBV5-4	TRBJ1-2	TRBD1	CASSLFGTGHLAYGYTF	TGTGCCAGCAGCCTATTCGGGACAGGACACCTGGCCTATGGCTACACCTTC
once	TRBV6-2/TRBV6-3	TRBJ2-3	TRBD1	CASSYRTGKGADTQYF	TGTGCCAGCAGTTACCGGACAGGGAAGGGTGCAGATACGCAGTATTTT
NA	TRBV2	TRBJ2-3	NA	CASSEGGDTQYF	TGTGCCAGCAGTGAAGGCGGAGATACGCAGTATTTT
few	TRBV12-3/TRBV12-4	TRBJ2-1	TRBD2	CASSSGGAFYNEQFF	TGTGCCAGCAGTAGCGGGGGGGCCTTCTACAATGAGCAGTTCTTC
NA	TRBV27	TRBJ2-1	NA	CASSLIESYWSEQFF	TGTGCCAGCAGTCTTATAGAGTCTTACTGGAGTGAGCAGTTCTTC
NA	TRBV6-1	TRBJ2-5	TRBD2	CASRQGLAGSQETQYF	TGTGCCAGCAGACAGGGACTAGCGGGTTCCCAAGAGACCCAGTACTTC
few	TRBV2	TRBJ2-1	NA	CASSEGLIYNEQFF	TGTGCCAGCAGTGAAGGACTGATCTACAATGAGCAGTTCTTC
few	TRBV9	TRBJ2-7	NA	CASSAQGIGYEQYF	TGTGCCAGCAGCGCTCAGGGGATCGGCTACGAGCAGTACTTC
few	TRBV25-1	TRBJ2-7	NA	CASSGLQGGHPYEQYF	TGTGCCAGCAGTGGTCTTCAGGGGGGGCATCCCTACGAGCAGTACTTC
few	TRBV30	TRBJ2-7	NA	CAWGAGDEQYF	TGTGCCTGGGGGGCTGGGGACGAGCAGTACTTC
NA	TRBV12-3/TRBV12-4	TRBJ1-5	TRBD1	CASSALTGGNQPQHF	TGTGCCAGCAGTGCCCTGACAGGGGGAAACCAGCCCCAGCATTTT
NA	TRBV20-1	TRBJ2-1	TRBD2	CSARVTSGWNEQFF	TGCAGTGCTAGAGTGACTAGCGGTTGGAATGAGCAGTTCTTC
NA	TRBV27	TRBJ2-7	NA	CASSFGRNYEQYF	TGTGCCAGCAGTTTTGGGCGGAACTACGAGCAGTACTTC
few	TRBV7-8	TRBJ2-1	TRBD2	CASSLRGRLAGSGGGYNEQFF	TGTGCCAGCAGCTTGCGTGGGCGGCTAGCGGGTTCCGGGGGCGGCTACAATGAGCAGTTCTTC
NA	TRBV20-1	TRBJ1-2	TRBD1	CSARQTGGTYGYTF	TGCAGTGCTAGACAGACAGGGGGCACCTATGGCTACACCTTC
NA	TRBV27	TRBJ1-4	NA	CASQVLGAGKLFF	TGTGCCAGCCAAGTACTCGGAGCGGGAAAACTGTTTTTT
NA	TRBV18	TRBJ1-1	NA	CASSPALGTEAFF	TGTGCCAGCTCACCAGCACTCGGCACTGAAGCTTTCTTT
NA	TRBV5-1	TRBJ2-1	TRBD2	CASSLVGSGSEQFF	TGCGCCAGCAGCTTGGTAGGTAGCGGGAGTGAGCAGTTCTTC
many	TRBV20-1	TRBJ2-5	NA	CSARLVGFGETQYF	TGCAGTGCTAGACTTGTGGGGTTTGGGGAGACCCAGTACTTC
few	TRBV12-3/TRBV12-4	TRBJ2-5	TRBD2	CASTEEGGGIVETQYF	TGTGCCAGCACCGAGGAGGGCGGGGGGATCGTGGAGACCCAGTACTTC
NA	TRBV18	TRBJ1-1	NA	CASSRQSGNTEAFF	TGTGCCAGCTCACGCCAGTCAGGGAACACTGAAGCTTTCTTT
NA	TRBV12-3/TRBV12-4	TRBJ2-7	TRBD1	CASSFLRDSPYEQYF	TGTGCCAGCAGTTTTCTCCGGGACAGCCCCTACGAGCAGTACTTC
NA	TRBV4-1	TRBJ2-7	NA	CASSQGKGTFAYEQYF	TGCGCCAGCAGCCAAGGGAAGGGAACTTTCGCCTACGAGCAGTACTTC
few	TRBV6-5	TRBJ1-1	NA	CASLVDTEAFF	TGTGCCAGCTTAGTAGACACTGAAGCTTTCTTT
NA	TRBV21-1	TRBJ2-4	NA	CASSTKTGTSGVGLAKNIQYF	TGTGCCAGCAGCACTAAGACGGGGACTAGCGGGGTGGGATTAGCCAAAAACATTCAGTACTTC
few	TRBV7-9	TRBJ2-1	TRBD2	CASSLGLAGVPPHNEQFF	TGTGCCAGCAGCTTAGGCCTAGCGGGAGTTCCCCCCCACAATGAGCAGTTCTTC
few	TRBV29-1	TRBJ2-7	NA	CSVMTDRSHYEQYF	TGCAGCGTGATGACAGACAGGAGTCACTACGAGCAGTACTTC
NA	TRBV18	TRBJ2-2	TRBD1	CASSGWTGAPGELFF	TGTGCCAGCTCAGGGTGGACAGGCGCCCCCGGGGAGCTGTTTTTT
NA	TRBV7-6	TRBJ2-2	NA	CASSLAGEVAGELFF	TGTGCCAGCAGCTTAGCAGGGGAAGTGGCCGGGGAGCTGTTTTTT
few	TRBV18	TRBJ2-5	NA	CASSRLGDQETQYF	TGTGCCAGCTCACGCCTGGGGGACCAAGAGACCCAGTACTTC
NA	TRBV12-3/TRBV12-4	TRBJ2-3	NA	CASMIGILLTEGTQYF	TGTGCCAGCATGATTGGGATTCTCCTCACAGAGGGAACGCAGTATTTT
NA	TRBV3-1	TRBJ2-3	NA	CASSRGQRYPPDTQYF	TGTGCCAGCAGTCGCGGACAGCGGTACCCCCCAGATACGCAGTATTTT
few	TRBV7-2	TRBJ1-6	NA	CASSLAGRQSRNSPLHF	TGTGCCAGCAGCTTAGCGGGGAGGCAAAGTCGGAATTCACCCCTCCACTTT